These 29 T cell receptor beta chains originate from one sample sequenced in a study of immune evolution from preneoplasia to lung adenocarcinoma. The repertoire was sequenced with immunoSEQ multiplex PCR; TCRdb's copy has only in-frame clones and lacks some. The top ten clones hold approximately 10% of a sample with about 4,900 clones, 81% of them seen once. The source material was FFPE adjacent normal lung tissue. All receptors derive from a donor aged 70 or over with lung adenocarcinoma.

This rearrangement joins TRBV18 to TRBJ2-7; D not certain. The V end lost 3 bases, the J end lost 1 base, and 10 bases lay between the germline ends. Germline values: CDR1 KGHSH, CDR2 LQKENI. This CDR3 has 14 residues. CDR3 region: CASSPTPMSYEQYF. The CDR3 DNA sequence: TGTGCCAGCTCACCGACACCCATGTCCTACGAGCAGTACTTC.

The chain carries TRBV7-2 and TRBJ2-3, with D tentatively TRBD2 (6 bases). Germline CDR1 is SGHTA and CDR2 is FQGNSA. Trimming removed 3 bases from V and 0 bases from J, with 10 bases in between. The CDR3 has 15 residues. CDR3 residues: CASSFGGRSTDTQYF. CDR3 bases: TGTGCCAGCAGCTTCGGGGGTCGTAGCACAGATACGCAGTATTTT. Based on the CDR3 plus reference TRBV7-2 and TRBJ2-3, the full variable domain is GAGVSQSPSNKVTEKGKDVELRCDPISGHTALYWYRQSLGQGLEFLIYFQGNSAPDKSGLPSDRFSAERTGGSVSTLTIQRTQQEDSAVYLCASSFGGRSTDTQYFGPGTRLTVL.

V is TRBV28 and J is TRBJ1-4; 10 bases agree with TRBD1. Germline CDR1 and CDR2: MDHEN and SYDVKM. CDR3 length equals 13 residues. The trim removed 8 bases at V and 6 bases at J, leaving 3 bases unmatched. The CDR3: CASQTGGDEKLFF. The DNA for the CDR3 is TGTGCCAGCCAGACAGGGGGCGATGAAAAACTGTTTTTT.

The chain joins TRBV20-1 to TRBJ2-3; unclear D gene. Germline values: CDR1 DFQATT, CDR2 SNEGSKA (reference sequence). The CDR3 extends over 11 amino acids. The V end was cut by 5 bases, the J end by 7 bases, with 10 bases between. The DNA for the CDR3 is TGCAGTGCTTCTTCGGCGAATACGCAGTATTTT. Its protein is CSASSANTQYF.

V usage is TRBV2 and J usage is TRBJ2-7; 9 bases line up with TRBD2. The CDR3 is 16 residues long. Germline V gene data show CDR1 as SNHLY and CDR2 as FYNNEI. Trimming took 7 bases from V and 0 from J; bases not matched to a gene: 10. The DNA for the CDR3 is TGTGCCAGCACAGGAGCGGGAGGCCGGAGCTCCTACGAGCAGTACTTC. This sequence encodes CASTGAGGRSSYEQYF.

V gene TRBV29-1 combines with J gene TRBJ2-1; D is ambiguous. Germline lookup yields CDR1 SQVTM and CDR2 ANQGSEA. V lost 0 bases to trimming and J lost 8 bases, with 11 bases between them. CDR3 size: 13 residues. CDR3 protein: CSVEESLSDEQFF. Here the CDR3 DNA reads TGCAGCGTTGAAGAATCGTTGTCTGATGAGCAGTTCTTC.

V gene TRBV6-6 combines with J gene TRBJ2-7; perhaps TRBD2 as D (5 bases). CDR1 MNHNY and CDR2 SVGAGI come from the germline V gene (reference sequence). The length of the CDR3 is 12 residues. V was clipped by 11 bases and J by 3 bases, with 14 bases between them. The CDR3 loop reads CASREGGYEQYF. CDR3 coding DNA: TGTGCCTCCCGAGAGGGCGGCTACGAGCAGTACTTC.

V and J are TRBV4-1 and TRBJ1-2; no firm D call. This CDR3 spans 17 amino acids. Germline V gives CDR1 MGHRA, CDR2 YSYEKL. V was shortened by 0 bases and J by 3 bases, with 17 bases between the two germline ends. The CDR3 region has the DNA TGCGCCAGCAGCCAAGATTCAAGTTCGGGCTTTGACTATGGCTACACCTTC. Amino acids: CASSQDSSSGFDYGYTF.

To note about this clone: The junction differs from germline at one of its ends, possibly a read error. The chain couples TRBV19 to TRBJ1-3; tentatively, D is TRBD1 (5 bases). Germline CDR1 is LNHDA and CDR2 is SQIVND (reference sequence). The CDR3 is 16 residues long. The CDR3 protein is CASSTLGGVSGNIIYF. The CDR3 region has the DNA TGTGCCAGTAGTACCCTCGGGGGAGTCTCTGGAAACATCATATATTTT.

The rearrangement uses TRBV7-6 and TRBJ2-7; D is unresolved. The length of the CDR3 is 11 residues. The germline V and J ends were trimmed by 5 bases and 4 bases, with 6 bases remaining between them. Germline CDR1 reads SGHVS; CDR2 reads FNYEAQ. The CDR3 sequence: CASSPGYEQYF. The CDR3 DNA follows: TGTGCCAGCAGCCCTGGATACGAGCAGTACTTC.

As DNA, the CDR3 is TGTGCCAGCATCGGGGATACGCAGTATTTT. It is translated as CASIGDTQYF. This chain uses TRBV28 with TRBJ2-3; no clear D gene. The CDR3 runs 10 residues. Per germline, CDR1 MDHEN and CDR2 SYDVKM. The V end lost 7 bases, the J end lost 6 bases, and 5 bases lay between the germline ends.

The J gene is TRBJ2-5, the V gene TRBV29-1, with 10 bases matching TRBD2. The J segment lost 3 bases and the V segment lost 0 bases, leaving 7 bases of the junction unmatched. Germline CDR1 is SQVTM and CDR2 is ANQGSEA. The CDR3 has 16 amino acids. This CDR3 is CSVEDPGLAGEETQYF. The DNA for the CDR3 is TGCAGCGTTGAAGATCCCGGGCTAGCGGGAGAAGAGACCCAGTACTTC.

This chain's CDR3 is CASSQDSDSDTEAFF. DNA for the CDR3: TGCGCCAGCAGCCAAGATTCGGACAGCGACACTGAAGCTTTCTTT. The chain combines TRBV4-1 with TRBJ1-1, with D maybe TRBD1 (6 bases). Germline-derived CDR1 and CDR2 are MGHRA and YSYEKL. The germline V and J ends were trimmed by 0 bases and 3 bases, with 11 bases remaining between them. The length of the CDR3 is 15 residues.

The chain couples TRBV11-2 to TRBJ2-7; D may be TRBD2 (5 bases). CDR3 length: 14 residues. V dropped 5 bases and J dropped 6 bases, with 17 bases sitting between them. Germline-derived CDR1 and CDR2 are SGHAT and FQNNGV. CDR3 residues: CASSPLGRGGEQYF. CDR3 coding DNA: TGTGCCAGCAGCCCCCTGGGAAGAGGAGGCGAGCAGTACTTC.

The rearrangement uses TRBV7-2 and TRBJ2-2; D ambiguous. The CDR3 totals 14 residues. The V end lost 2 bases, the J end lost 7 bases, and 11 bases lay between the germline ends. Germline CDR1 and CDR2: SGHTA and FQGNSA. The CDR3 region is CASSLRWQVGELFF. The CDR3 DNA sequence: TGTGCCAGCAGCTTACGGTGGCAAGTCGGGGAGCTGTTTTTT.

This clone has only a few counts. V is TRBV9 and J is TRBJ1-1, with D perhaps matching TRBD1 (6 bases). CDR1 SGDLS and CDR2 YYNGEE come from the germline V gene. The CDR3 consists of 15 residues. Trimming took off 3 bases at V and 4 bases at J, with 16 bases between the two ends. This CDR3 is CASSAGQWSATEAFF. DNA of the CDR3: TGTGCCAGCAGCGCAGGACAGTGGTCGGCCACTGAAGCTTTCTTT.

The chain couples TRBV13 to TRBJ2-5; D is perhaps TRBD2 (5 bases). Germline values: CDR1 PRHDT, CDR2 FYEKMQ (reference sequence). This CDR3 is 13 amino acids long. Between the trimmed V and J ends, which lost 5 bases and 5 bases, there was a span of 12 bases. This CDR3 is CASSPKEAETQYF. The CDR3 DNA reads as TGTGCCAGCAGCCCTAAGGAGGCGGAGACCCAGTACTTC.

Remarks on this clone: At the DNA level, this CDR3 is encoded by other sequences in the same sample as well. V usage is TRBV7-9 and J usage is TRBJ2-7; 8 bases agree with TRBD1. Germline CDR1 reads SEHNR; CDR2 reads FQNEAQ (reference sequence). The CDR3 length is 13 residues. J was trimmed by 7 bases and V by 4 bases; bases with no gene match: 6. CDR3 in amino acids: CASSSGQGGEQYF. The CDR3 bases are TGTGCCAGCAGCTCCGGACAGGGCGGGGAGCAGTACTTC.

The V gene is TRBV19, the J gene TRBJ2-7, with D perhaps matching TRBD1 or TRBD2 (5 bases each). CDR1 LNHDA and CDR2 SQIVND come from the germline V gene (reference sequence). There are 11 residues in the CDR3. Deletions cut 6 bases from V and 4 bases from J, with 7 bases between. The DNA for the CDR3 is TGTGCCAGTAGAGAGGGGTACGAGCAGTACTTC. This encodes CASREGYEQYF.

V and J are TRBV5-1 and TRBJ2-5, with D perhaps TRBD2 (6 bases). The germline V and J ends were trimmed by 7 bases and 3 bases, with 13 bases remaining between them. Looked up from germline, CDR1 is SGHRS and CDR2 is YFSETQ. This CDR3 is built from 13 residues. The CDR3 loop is CASAAGGEETQYF. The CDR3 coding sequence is TGCGCCAGCGCCGCCGGAGGGGAAGAGACCCAGTACTTC.

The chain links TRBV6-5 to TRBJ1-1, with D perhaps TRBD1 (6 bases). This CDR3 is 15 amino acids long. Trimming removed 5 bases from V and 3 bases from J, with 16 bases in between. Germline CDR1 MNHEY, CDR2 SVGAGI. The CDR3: CASSRDCRGHTEAFF. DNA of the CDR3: TGTGCCAGCAGTAGGGACTGCAGGGGCCACACTGAAGCTTTCTTT.

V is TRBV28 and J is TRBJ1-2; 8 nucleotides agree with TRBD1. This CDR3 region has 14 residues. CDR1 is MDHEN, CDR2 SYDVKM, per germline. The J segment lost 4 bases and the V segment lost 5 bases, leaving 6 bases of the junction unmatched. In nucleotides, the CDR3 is TGTGCCAGCAGTCTACCGGGACAGGTCTATGGCTACACCTTC. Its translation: CASSLPGQVYGYTF.

The CDR3 sequence is CASQTGSSYNEQFF. Here the CDR3 DNA reads TGTGCCAGCCAGACAGGGTCCTCCTACAATGAGCAGTTCTTC. The chain links TRBV2 to TRBJ2-1, with 7 positions matching TRBD1. Losses at the gene ends were 8 bases for V and 0 bases for J; bases not matched to a gene: 4. Germline V CDR1 and CDR2: SNHLY, FYNNEI. The CDR3 has 14 residues.

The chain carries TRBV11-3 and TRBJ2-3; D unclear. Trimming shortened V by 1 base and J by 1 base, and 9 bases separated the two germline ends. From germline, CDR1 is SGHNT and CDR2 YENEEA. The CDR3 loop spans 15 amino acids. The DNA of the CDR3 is TGTGCCAGCAGCTTAGGACTCGATGGCACAGATACGCAGTATTTT. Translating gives CASSLGLDGTDTQYF.

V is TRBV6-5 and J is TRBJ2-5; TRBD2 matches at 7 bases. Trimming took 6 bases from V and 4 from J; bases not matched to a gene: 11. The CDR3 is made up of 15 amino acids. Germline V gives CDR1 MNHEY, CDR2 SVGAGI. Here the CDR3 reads CASSSPSGTSETQYF. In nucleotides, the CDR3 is TGTGCCAGCAGCTCCCCAAGCGGGACCTCAGAGACCCAGTACTTC.

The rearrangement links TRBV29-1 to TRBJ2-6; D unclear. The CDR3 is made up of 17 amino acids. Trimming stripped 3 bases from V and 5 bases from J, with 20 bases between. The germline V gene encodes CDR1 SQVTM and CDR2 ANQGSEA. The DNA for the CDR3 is TGCAGCGTTGATACAGTTAGCATACAAAGTCGGGCCAACGTCCTGACTTTC. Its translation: CSVDTVSIQSRANVLTF.

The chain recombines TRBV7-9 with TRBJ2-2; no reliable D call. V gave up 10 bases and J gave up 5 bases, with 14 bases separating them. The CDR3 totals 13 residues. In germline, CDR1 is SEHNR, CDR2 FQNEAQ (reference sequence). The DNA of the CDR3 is TGTGCCACCCGTGGAAGTGGGACCGGGGAGCTGTTTTTT. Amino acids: CATRGSGTGELFF.

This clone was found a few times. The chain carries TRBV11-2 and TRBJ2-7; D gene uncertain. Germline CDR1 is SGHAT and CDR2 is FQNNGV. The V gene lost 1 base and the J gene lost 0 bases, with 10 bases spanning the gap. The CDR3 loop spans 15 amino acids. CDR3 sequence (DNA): TGTGCCAGCAGCTTAGCCCCGAGCGCCTCCTACGAGCAGTACTTC. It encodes CASSLAPSASYEQYF.

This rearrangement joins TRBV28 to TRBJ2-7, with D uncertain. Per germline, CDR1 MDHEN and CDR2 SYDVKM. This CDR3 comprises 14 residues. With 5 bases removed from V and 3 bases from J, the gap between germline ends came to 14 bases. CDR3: CASSRRWGLYEQYF. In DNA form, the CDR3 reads TGTGCCAGCAGTCGCAGGTGGGGTCTCTACGAGCAGTACTTC.